This is a list of T cell receptor beta chains from one sample in a study of blood T cell repertoires in COVID-19. The method was immunoSEQ multiplex PCR; TCRdb's version includes in-frame clones alone and lacks a portion of them. The profile covers 300,000 to 400,000 clones, with about 89% appearing a single time and 2% to 2.5% taken by the ten largest. Sequenced sample: peripheral blood. Every receptor here comes from a woman aged 60-70 years with COVID-19, enrolled during active disease. The CDR3 runs from the conserved cysteine through the conserved F or W. The D gene is left open where the match is weak.

J gene | V gene | D gene | CDR3 DNA | CDR3 protein
TRBJ2-1 | TRBV12-3/TRBV12-4 | NA | TGTGCCAGCAGTTTACTCTTAGCGGAGCAGTTCTTC | CASSLLLAEQFF
TRBJ2-2 | TRBV18 | NA | TGTGCCAGCTCATCAGGCACCCCAAACACCGGGGAGCTGTTTTTT | CASSSGTPNTGELFF
TRBJ1-1 | TRBV6-6 | TRBD1 | TGTGCCAGCAGTTACCTGGACAGGGGGGCCACTGAAGCTTTCTTT | CASSYLDRGATEAFF
TRBJ2-3 | TRBV5-1 | TRBD2 | TGCGCCGGAAGGAGCGGGGGGGCCGAAGATACGCAGTATTTT | CAGRSGGAEDTQYF
TRBJ1-5 | TRBV4-1 | NA | TGCGCCAGCAGCCAAGAGGGGGGGGGCAGCAATCAGCCCCAGCATTTT | CASSQEGGGSNQPQHF
TRBJ1-5 | TRBV28 | NA | TGTGCCAGCAGTTTTCAGGGCATTAATCAGCCCCAGCATTTT | CASSFQGINQPQHF
TRBJ2-5 | TRBV3-1/TRBV3-2 | TRBD2 | TGTGCCAGCAGCCAAGACTTGACTAGCGGGGGGGCGGGAGAGACCCAGTACTTC | CASSQDLTSGGAGETQYF
TRBJ1-6 | TRBV10-2 | NA | TGCGCCAGCACCCCTTCGGATAATTCACCCCTCCACTTT | CASTPSDNSPLHF
TRBJ2-5 | TRBV28 | TRBD1 | TGTGCCAGCAGTTCCCCCGGGACAGTTAGGGAGACCCAGTACTTC | CASSSPGTVRETQYF
TRBJ1-1 | TRBV6-5 | TRBD1 | TGTGCCAGCAGCCCATGGGGACAGCAGAACACTGAAGCTTTCTTT | CASSPWGQQNTEAFF
TRBJ2-3 | TRBV2 | TRBD2 | TGTGCCAGCAGCGCGGGACTAGCGGGCACAGATACGCAGTATTTT | CASSAGLAGTDTQYF